The 10 T cell receptor beta chains below come from one sample, sequenced in a study of CD8+CD57+ T cells in acquired aplastic anemia. CDR3 and TCR beta VDJ profiling relied on genomic DNA as the template. TCRdb analysed the reads with MiXCR anew, one entry per CDR3 protein. The sample has around 160,000 distinct CDR3 sequences; less than 60% are singletons. Previously, flow cytometry had revealed CD8+CD57+ cell expansion in the patients chosen for sequencing. Sequencing used sorted CD4+, CD8+, or CD8+CD57+ T cells (not recorded which) from PBMCs. These receptors were collected from a human donor with aplastic anemia.

This clonotype was counted at least ten times. The rearrangement links TRBV7-6 to TRBJ1-2, with D perhaps TRBD1 (5 bases). Germline CDR1 reads SGHVS; CDR2 reads FNYEAQ. Trimming took off 5 bases at V and 6 bases at J, with 19 bases between the two ends. The CDR3 has 15 amino acids. The CDR3 here is CASSPDRATGDGYTF. The CDR3 nucleotides are TGTGCCAGCAGCCCCGATCGAGCTACGGGGGATGGCTACACCTTC.

This chain uses TRBV24-1 with TRBJ2-7; perhaps TRBD1 as D (5 bases). The V gene's germline CDR1 is KGHDR and CDR2 SFDVKD. Trimming cost V 0 bases and J 5 bases, with 10 bases left between them. The CDR3 length is 14 residues. CDR3: CATSDLQTGDEQYF. The DNA of the CDR3 is TGTGCCACCAGTGATTTGCAAACAGGAGACGAGCAGTACTTC.

The rearrangement links TRBV25-1 to TRBJ1-5, with a possible D match to TRBD1 (5 bases). The CDR3 covers 15 residues. V was trimmed by 4 bases and J by 2 bases, leaving 12 bases between them. Germline V gene sequence: CDR1 MGHDK, CDR2 SYGVNS. CDR3: CASSGAGRGNQPQHF. The CDR3 DNA reads as TGTGCCAGCAGTGGGGCAGGGCGAGGCAATCAGCCCCAGCATTTT.

The V call is TRBV10-3, the J call TRBJ2-1, with 7 bases aligning to TRBD1. Per the germline V gene, CDR1 is ENHRY and CDR2 is SYGVKD. The trim removed 2 bases at V and 4 bases at J, leaving 8 bases unmatched. The CDR3 is 16 amino acids. The CDR3 DNA is TGTGCCATCAGTGAGCCCAACCGGACAGGTTACAATGAGCAGTTCTTC. It is translated as CAISEPNRTGYNEQFF.

The gene calls are TRBV30 and TRBJ1-4, with D possibly being TRBD1 (6 bases). Trimming cost V 5 bases and J 5 bases, with 9 bases left between them. CDR3 length: 12 residues. Germline V lookup: CDR1 GTSNPN, CDR2 SVGIG (reference sequence). This CDR3 is CAWGQRNEKLFF. CDR3 bases: TGTGCCTGGGGACAGAGAAATGAAAAACTGTTTTTT.

The V call is TRBV29-1, the J call TRBJ1-2; D not resolved. This CDR3 region has 14 residues. Deletions cut 2 bases from V and 5 bases from J, with 15 bases between. CDR1 and CDR2 from the germline V gene are SQVTM and ANQGSEA. CDR3 sequence reads: CSVEPLDTPYGYTF. DNA for the CDR3: TGCAGCGTTGAACCGCTCGACACCCCATATGGCTACACCTTC.

The V gene is TRBV20-1, the J gene TRBJ1-5; D remains unclear. The CDR3 covers 14 residues. V gave up 3 bases and J gave up 2 bases, with 11 bases separating them. Germline V lookup: CDR1 DFQATT, CDR2 SNEGSKA (reference sequence). CDR3 nucleotide sequence: TGCAGTGCTAGGGGAGTGGAAGGCAATCAGCCCCAGCATTTT. It is translated as CSARGVEGNQPQHF.

V usage is TRBV20-1 and J usage is TRBJ2-2; maybe TRBD2 (6 bases). The germline V gene has CDR1 DFQATT and CDR2 SNEGSKA (reference sequence). Trimming removed 6 bases at V and 6 bases at J, with 20 bases between. The CDR3 totals 15 residues. The CDR3 spells CSAPDDGRESGELFF. The CDR3 bases are TGCAGTGCCCCAGACGACGGGAGAGAGTCCGGGGAGCTGTTTTTT.

This clonotype appeared once. The CDR3 reads CASSVERGGGYTF. The CDR3 DNA reads as TGTGCCAGCAGCGTAGAAAGGGGTGGAGGCTACACCTTC. The chain couples TRBV9 to TRBJ1-2, with D possibly TRBD1 on 5 matching bases. V was trimmed by 0 bases and J by 8 bases, leaving 11 bases between them. The V gene's germline CDR1 is SGDLS and CDR2 YYNGEE. The CDR3 covers 13 residues.

This clonotype was found many times. V gene TRBV9 combines with J gene TRBJ2-1; D is tentatively TRBD1 or TRBD2 (5 bases each). V lost 4 bases and J lost 7, with 21 bases in between. This CDR3 region has 16 residues. From germline, CDR1 is SGDLS and CDR2 YYNGEE. The CDR3 loop reads CASSLTGTPDKNEQFF. The DNA for the CDR3 is TGTGCCAGCAGCCTTACCGGGACCCCGGATAAGAATGAGCAGTTCTTC.